Listed here are 13 T cell receptor beta chains from one sample, sequenced in a study of control samples from healthy donors and cancer patients. Some clones are missing from TCRdb's copy, which holds only in-frame ones; the method was immunoSEQ multiplex PCR. The top ten clones hold approximately 4% of a sample with roughly 120,000 clones, over 85% of them seen once. Material for sequencing was blood. These receptor sequences come from a man under 40 in good health.

This clone has a single count. The rearrangement uses TRBV5-1 and TRBJ1-1, with 10 bases matching TRBD1. Germline V gene lookup returns CDR1 SGHRS and CDR2 YFSETQ. This CDR3 spans 15 amino acids. Unmatched junction bases numbered 9, after V lost 4 bases and J lost 6 bases. The CDR3 sequence is CASSPGQGLSAEAFF. CDR3 in DNA: TGCGCCAGCAGCCCGGGACAGGGGCTTAGCGCTGAAGCTTTCTTT.

This clone was seen once. The chain has TRBV4-2 and TRBJ2-1, with D possibly matching TRBD2 (5 bases). The V and J ends lost 4 bases and 9 bases respectively, with 13 bases between them. CDR1 is LGHNA and CDR2 is YNFKEQ in the germline V gene. This CDR3 has 13 residues. The CDR3 DNA reads as TGTGCCAGCAGCCCCCCTGGCGGACTTGAGCAGTTCTTC. Translation gives CASSPPGGLEQFF.

The genes are TRBV28 and TRBJ2-7, with 10 bases fitting TRBD1. This CDR3 has 14 amino acids. The germline V gene encodes CDR1 MDHEN and CDR2 SYDVKM. Trimming took 4 bases from V and 3 from J; bases not matched to a gene: 3. The CDR3 nucleotides are TGTGCCAGCAGTTCGACAGGGGGCGGCTACGAGCAGTACTTC. Protein sequence: CASSSTGGGYEQYF.

This rearrangement joins TRBV4-2 to TRBJ1-2; D gene ambiguous. This CDR3 region has 14 residues. Trimming took 6 bases from V and 1 from J, leaving 12 bases between them. Germline CDR1 is LGHNA and CDR2 is YNFKEQ. The CDR3 sequence is CASRTDGINYGYTF. DNA of the CDR3: TGTGCCAGCAGGACGGACGGAATTAACTATGGCTACACCTTC.

This chain links TRBV4-3 with TRBJ1-2, with D tentatively TRBD1 (5 bases). The V and J ends lost 0 bases and 4 bases respectively, with 9 bases between them. The CDR3 consists of 14 residues. Germline CDR1 is LGHNA and CDR2 is YSLEER. CDR3 sequence reads: CASSQDGALYGYTF. CDR3 in DNA: TGCGCCAGCAGCCAAGATGGGGCCCTCTATGGCTACACCTTC.

This chain uses TRBV11-2 with TRBJ1-2, with TRBD1 as a possible D gene (5 bases). The CDR3 length is 13 residues. CDR1 is SGHAT and CDR2 is FQNNGV in the germline V gene. V gave up 5 bases and J gave up 4 bases, with 11 bases separating them. CDR3 sequence (DNA): TGTGCCAGCAGCGGAGGGGTCGGCTATGGCTACACCTTC. It encodes CASSGGVGYGYTF.

CDR3 sequence: CASSRRTGGGEKLFF. CDR3 coding DNA: TGTGCCAGCAGCCGACGGACAGGGGGTGGTGAAAAACTGTTTTTT. V usage is TRBV9 and J usage is TRBJ1-4; 10 bases fit TRBD1. CDR1 is SGDLS, CDR2 YYNGEE, per germline. Trimming at V came to 4 bases and at J to 7 bases, leaving 7 bases not matched to a gene. The CDR3 loop spans 15 amino acids.

This clone was seen just once. V gene TRBV4-1 combines with J gene TRBJ1-2; TRBD1 matches at 8 bases. The CDR3 totals 14 residues. Per germline, CDR1 MGHRA and CDR2 YSYEKL. J lost 6 bases, V lost 4 bases, and 7 bases had no gene match. CDR3 region: CASSRLQTGDGYTF. CDR3 DNA: TGCGCCAGCAGCCGTCTCCAGACAGGGGATGGCTACACCTTC.

Comment on this clone: At one boundary the junction diverges from the germline segment, which might be a read error. The rearrangement joins TRBV2 to TRBJ2-7, with 9 positions matching TRBD1. Germline CDR1 and CDR2: SNHLY and FYNNEI. The CDR3 consists of 12 residues. This chain's CDR3 is CASGDRGNEQYF. The CDR3, as DNA: TGTGCCAGCGGTGACAGGGGGAACGAGCAGTACTTC.

The chain combines TRBV19 with TRBJ1-5; D is ambiguous. This CDR3 comprises 15 residues. Germline CDR1 is LNHDA and CDR2 is SQIVND (reference sequence). The germline V and J ends were trimmed by 5 bases and 0 bases, with 11 bases remaining between them. The CDR3 nucleotides read TGTGCCAGTAGTCCCTCCGTAAGTAGCAATCAGCCCCAGCATTTT. Residues: CASSPSVSSNQPQHF.

The chain couples TRBV19 to TRBJ1-2; 7 nucleotides match TRBD1. There are 14 residues in the CDR3. J gave up 1 base and V 3 bases, and 2 bases lay outside the gene matches. The germline gives CDR1 LNHDA, CDR2 SQIVND (reference sequence). CDR3 nucleotide sequence: TGTGCCAGTAGTATCGGGACAGATAACTATGGCTACACCTTC. This codes for CASSIGTDNYGYTF.

This chain uses TRBV6-5 with TRBJ2-6; TRBD1 agrees at 7 bases. Germline V gene lookup returns CDR1 MNHEY and CDR2 SVGAGI. CDR3 size: 16 residues. V lost 0 bases to trimming and J lost 3 bases; unmatched junction nucleotides: 2. The CDR3 region is CASSYSRGRGANVLTF. DNA of the CDR3: TGTGCCAGCAGTTACTCGAGGGGGCGTGGGGCCAACGTCCTGACTTTC.

CDR3 protein: CASSQLSGAGGYTF. The CDR3 DNA reads TGCGCCAGCAGCCAACTTTCAGGGGCCGGTGGCTACACCTTC. V is TRBV4-3 and J is TRBJ1-2, with a weak D call TRBD1 (6 bases). This CDR3 contains 14 residues. Germline-derived CDR1 and CDR2 are LGHNA and YSLEER. Trimming removed 2 bases from V and 7 bases from J, with 14 bases in between.